Presented here are 30 T cell receptor beta chains from one specimen sequenced in a study of T cells in Graves' hyperthyroidism and ophthalmopathy. The TCR beta CDR3 regions underwent amplification using RNA transcripts as the source. First-round RT-PCR with HTBI primers amplified the TCR CDR3 region. TCRdb passed the multiplex PCR reads through MiXCR, listing each CDR3 protein once. The sample contains fewer than 400,000 distinct CDR3 sequences, 25% of which appear only once. The sequencing input was blood. These receptors all come from a man aged 50 or older with Graves' hyperthyroidism.

Ten or more counts support this clonotype. The gene calls are TRBV7-9 and TRBJ2-1; 10 nucleotides match TRBD2. V trimming: 0 bases; J trimming: 6 bases; junction bases outside the gene matches: 2. The V gene's germline CDR1 is SEHNR and CDR2 FQNEAQ (reference sequence). CDR3 length: 15 residues. The CDR3 nucleotides are TGTGCCAGCAGCTTAGCCCTAGCGGGGGTCAATGAGCAGTTCTTC. Its protein product is CASSLALAGVNEQFF.

This clonotype was observed at least ten times. The chain couples TRBV7-9 to TRBJ2-7; D is perhaps TRBD2 (5 bases). The CDR3 consists of 14 residues. Per the germline V gene, CDR1 is SEHNR and CDR2 is FQNEAQ (reference sequence). The V end lost 2 bases, the J end lost 1 base, and 9 bases lay between the germline ends. In DNA, the CDR3 is TGTGCCAGCAGCTTATCGCTAGCTTCCTACGAGCAGTACTTC. Amino acids: CASSLSLASYEQYF.

The V call is TRBV19, the J call TRBJ1-4; the match to TRBD1 covers 7 bases. Germline assignment: CDR1 LNHDA and CDR2 SQIVND (reference sequence). CDR3 length: 14 residues. Trimming removed 6 bases from V and 3 bases from J; junction bases left unmatched: 4. This CDR3 is CASSRQGANEKLFF. In nucleotides, the CDR3 is TGTGCCAGTAGCCGACAGGGCGCTAATGAAAAACTGTTTTTT.

A few counts support this clonotype. The chain is built from TRBV20-1 and TRBJ1-5; 10 nucleotides agree with TRBD1. With 1 base clipped from V and 6 bases from J, the junction kept 3 bases outside the gene matches. The CDR3 runs 14 residues. In germline, CDR1 is DFQATT, CDR2 SNEGSKA (reference sequence). In DNA, the CDR3 is TGCAGTGCTAGAGGGGGACAGGGGCTTCAGCCCCAGCATTTT. Translating gives CSARGGQGLQPQHF.

This rearrangement joins TRBV15 to TRBJ2-7, with D perhaps given as TRBD1 or TRBD2 (5 bases each). With 4 bases removed from V and 3 bases from J, the gap between germline ends came to 13 bases. Germline V gene data show CDR1 as LNHNV and CDR2 as YYDKDF (reference sequence). The CDR3 is made up of 14 amino acids. The CDR3 spells CATSTGRVSYEQYF. CDR3 in DNA: TGTGCCACCAGCACGGGACGGGTAAGCTACGAGCAGTACTTC. Using reference TRBV15 and TRBJ2-7 for the parts outside the CDR3, the full variable domain is DAMVIQNPRYQVTQFGKPVTLSCSQTLNHNVMYWYQQKSSQAPKLLFHYYDKDFNNEADTPDNFQSRRPNTSFCFLDIRSPGLGDTAMYLCATSTGRVSYEQYFGPGTRLTVT.

The rearrangement links TRBV6-4 to TRBJ1-5; D unclear. Per germline, CDR1 MRHNA and CDR2 SNTAGT. The CDR3 is 14 amino acids. Trimming removed 5 bases from V and 6 bases from J, with 14 bases in between. CDR3 region: CASSQRRVIQPQHF. CDR3 DNA sequence: TGTGCCAGCAGTCAACGACGGGTAATTCAGCCCCAGCATTTT.

This clonotype was detected ten times or more. The V call is TRBV12-3 or TRBV12-4, the J call TRBJ2-3; D is unresolved. The CDR3 contains 15 residues. The V end was cut by 4 bases, the J end by 8 bases, with 19 bases between. The chain's CDR3 is CASSSQDLIGGTQYF. In DNA, the CDR3 is TGTGCCAGCAGTTCCCAAGACCTAATAGGCGGTACGCAGTATTTT.

This chain uses TRBV3-1 with TRBJ2-4; no definite D call. The V gene's germline CDR1 is LGHDT and CDR2 YNNKEL (reference sequence). V was pared by 1 base and J by 8 bases, with 12 bases between. This CDR3 has 14 amino acids. The CDR3 nucleotides are TGTGCCAGCAGCCAAGTAGGGAAAGGAGACATTCAGTACTTC. Translating gives CASSQVGKGDIQYF.

The CDR3 region has the DNA TGTGCCAGCAGTGCACAGGGGATGGCTGAAGCTTTCTTT. Its protein product is CASSAQGMAEAFF. V and J are TRBV6-1 and TRBJ1-1, with 7 bases that match TRBD1. The CDR3 length is 13 residues. Germline lookup yields CDR1 MNHNS and CDR2 SASEGT. Trimming took 4 bases from V and 6 from J; bases not matched to a gene: 5.

The chain carries TRBV29-1 and TRBJ2-1; no definite D call. CDR1 is SQVTM, CDR2 ANQGSEA, per germline. V was clipped by 4 bases and J by 5 bases, with 12 bases between them. The CDR3 is 13 residues long. CDR3 amino acids: CSVGTMADNEQFF. The CDR3 DNA is TGCAGCGTTGGTACTATGGCTGACAATGAGCAGTTCTTC.

This clonotype was seen only once. V and J are TRBV6-1 and TRBJ2-5; TRBD1 might be the D (5 bases). Germline V gene sequence: CDR1 MNHNS, CDR2 SASEGT. The CDR3 totals 13 residues. Trimming removed 6 bases at V and 2 bases at J, with 10 bases between. The DNA of the CDR3 is TGTGCCAGCAGACAGACAGCTCAAGAGACCCAGTACTTC. Protein product: CASRQTAQETQYF.

This clonotype was detected a few times. V gene TRBV12-3 or TRBV12-4 combines with J gene TRBJ2-2, with D tentatively TRBD1 (6 bases). V was clipped by 3 bases and J by 1 base, with 9 bases between them. The CDR3 is 15 amino acids. The CDR3 reads CASSFQGLNTGELFF. In nucleotides, the CDR3 is TGTGCCAGCAGTTTCCAGGGGCTGAACACCGGGGAGCTGTTTTTT.

This sequence joins TRBV20-1 and TRBJ2-2; no reliable D call. Germline CDR1 DFQATT, CDR2 SNEGSKA (reference sequence). Between the trimmed V and J ends, which lost 1 base and 1 base, there was a span of 10 bases. This CDR3 region has 15 residues. CDR3 DNA: TGCAGTGCTAGAGCTCTTTCAAAGAACACCGGGGAGCTGTTTTTT. Protein product: CSARALSKNTGELFF.

This chain uses TRBV18 with TRBJ2-2; 14 bases line up with TRBD2. The germline V gene has CDR1 KGHSH and CDR2 LQKENI. The CDR3 sequence is 17 residues long. J gave up 7 bases and V 0 bases, and 4 bases lay outside the gene matches. The CDR3 spells CASSPPTSGRAGGELFF. CDR3 nucleotide sequence: TGTGCCAGCTCACCACCGACTAGCGGGAGGGCCGGCGGGGAGCTGTTTTTT.

This clonotype has ten or more counts. The chain links TRBV28 to TRBJ2-6; D is possibly TRBD2 (5 bases). The CDR3 has 16 amino acids. CDR1 MDHEN and CDR2 SYDVKM come from the germline V gene. V was pared by 8 bases and J by 0 bases, with 14 bases between. CDR3 in DNA: TGTGCCAGCTCCTCGGCGGGCGGCTCTGGGGCCAACGTCCTGACTTTC. It yields the protein CASSSAGGSGANVLTF.

The chain joins TRBV20-1 to TRBJ2-3; no definite D call. CDR3 size: 17 residues. V was pared by 6 bases and J by 2 bases, with 24 bases between. Germline CDR1 and CDR2: DFQATT and SNEGSKA (reference sequence). The CDR3 loop is CSAKGLDAITVTDTQYF. DNA of the CDR3: TGCAGTGCCAAGGGCTTAGACGCCATCACAGTCACAGATACGCAGTATTTT.

This clonotype came up a few times. At one of its ends the junction is not consistent with the germline gene, which may arise from a read error. The chain couples TRBV5-1 to TRBJ2-1; TRBD2 matches 8 bases. CDR1 is SGHRS and CDR2 is YFSETQ in the germline V gene. The CDR3 is made up of 14 amino acids. The CDR3 spells CASSLTSVINEQFF. The CDR3 bases are TGTGCCAGCAGCTTGACTAGCGTTATCAATGAGCAGTTCTTC.

This clonotype was seen just once. This sequence joins TRBV29-1 and TRBJ2-3, with no clear D. Germline CDR1 is SQVTM and CDR2 is ANQGSEA. This CDR3 comprises 12 residues. Trimming left V 7 bases short and J 2 bases short, with 10 bases between. As DNA, the CDR3 is TGCAGCGCCACCCCTAACACAGATACGCAGTATTTT. Protein: CSATPNTDTQYF.

The genes are TRBV5-1 and TRBJ2-1; TRBD2 matches at 8 bases. This CDR3 region has 15 residues. V was clipped by 1 base and J by 7 bases; unmatched bases: 7. Germline CDR1 SGHRS, CDR2 YFSETQ. CDR3: CASSLTGGPGNEQFF. In DNA, the CDR3 is TGCGCCAGCAGCTTGACGGGAGGGCCGGGAAATGAGCAGTTCTTC.

About this clonotype itself: A junction end diverges from the germline sequence, so it may reflect a read error. This chain joins TRBV20-1 and TRBJ2-3; 7 bases are a match to TRBD2. The CDR3 spans 15 residues. In germline, CDR1 is DFQATT, CDR2 SNEGSKA (reference sequence). The CDR3 DNA is TGCAGTGCTAGGGGTGGCGGGAGCTACGCAGATACGCTGTATTTT. Translation gives CSARGGGSYADTLYF.

The table lists this clonotype with a few counts. This rearrangement joins TRBV6-4 to TRBJ1-1; D is unresolved. Germline V gives CDR1 MRHNA, CDR2 SNTAGT. Trimming shortened V by 6 bases and J by 4 bases, and 21 bases separated the two germline ends. The CDR3 is 16 amino acids. CDR3 sequence (DNA): TGTGCCAGCAGCCTAAACCCGGTAGGGCTGAGCACTGAAGCTTTCTTT. It specifies CASSLNPVGLSTEAFF.

The rearrangement joins TRBV18 to TRBJ2-3; 13 nucleotides agree with TRBD2. V trimming: 3 bases; J trimming: 4 bases; junction bases outside the gene matches: 7. Germline V lookup: CDR1 KGHSH, CDR2 LQKENI. This CDR3 is built from 17 residues. CDR3 protein: CASSPTELAGGPDTQYF. The CDR3 DNA follows: TGTGCCAGCTCACCCACCGAACTAGCGGGAGGGCCAGATACGCAGTATTTT.

This clonotype was recorded at least ten times. This chain uses TRBV28 with TRBJ2-3; 7 bases align to TRBD2. Germline CDR1 reads MDHEN; CDR2 reads SYDVKM. J lost 3 bases, V lost 4 bases, and 13 bases had no gene match. CDR3 length: 17 residues. The CDR3 region has the DNA TGTGCCAGCAGTTCCCCACTGGCGGGAGACGAGACAGATACGCAGTATTTT. Its protein is CASSSPLAGDETDTQYF.

A few counts support this clonotype. V usage is TRBV12-3 or TRBV12-4 and J usage is TRBJ2-2, with 7 bases identical to TRBD2. This CDR3 is 15 amino acids long. Trimming at V came to 4 bases and at J to 6 bases, leaving 8 bases not matched to a gene. The DNA for the CDR3 is TGTGCCAGCAGTTCCAGCGGGATGCAGGCCGGGGAGCTGTTTTTT. It specifies CASSSSGMQAGELFF.

The chain is built from TRBV7-8 and TRBJ1-1; D unresolved. Trimming took 1 base from V and 0 from J, leaving 6 bases between them. This CDR3 region has 14 residues. Germline V gene lookup returns CDR1 SGHVS and CDR2 FQNEAQ. The CDR3 DNA follows: TGTGCCAGCAGCTTAGACCTGTTGAACACTGAAGCTTTCTTT. It translates to CASSLDLLNTEAFF.

At least ten counts were recorded for this clonotype. The DNA of the CDR3 is TGTGCCAGCAGCTTATCTCTTGCAGAAGCCGAGCAGTACTTC. Its protein product is CASSLSLAEAEQYF. The chain carries TRBV7-9 and TRBJ2-7; D not certain. Trimming took off 2 bases at V and 6 bases at J, with 14 bases between the two ends. The CDR3 has 14 residues. The V gene's germline CDR1 is SEHNR and CDR2 FQNEAQ (reference sequence).

The genes are TRBV2 and TRBJ1-4, with TRBD1 as a possible D gene (6 bases). The CDR3 extends over 15 amino acids. V gave up 3 bases and J gave up 3 bases, with 11 bases separating them. From germline, CDR1 is SNHLY and CDR2 FYNNEI. CDR3 coding DNA: TGTGCCAGCAGTGACGCGACAGGACCTAATGAAAAACTGTTTTTT. It is translated as CASSDATGPNEKLFF.

The gene calls are TRBV7-3 and TRBJ2-1, with 7 bases matching TRBD2. CDR1 SGHTA and CDR2 FQGTGA come from the germline V gene. The J segment lost 7 bases and the V segment lost 10 bases, leaving 19 bases of the junction unmatched. The CDR3 is 16 amino acids. CDR3 in amino acids: CATSDPGGSRENEQFF. In DNA, the CDR3 is TGTGCCACCAGTGATCCGGGCGGGAGTAGGGAGAATGAGCAGTTCTTC. Complete variable domain (other parts from reference TRBV7-3 and TRBJ2-1): GAGVSQTPSNKVTEKGKYVELRCDPISGHTALYWYRQSLGQGPEFLIYFQGTGAADDSGLPNDRFFAVRPEGSVSTLKIQRTERGDSAVYLCATSDPGGSRENEQFFGPGTRLTVL.

In its sample, this clonotype was seen a few times. The V gene is TRBV5-5, the J gene TRBJ2-1; D is possibly TRBD2 (7 bases). Between the trimmed V and J ends, which lost 1 base and 3 bases, there was a span of 11 bases. The germline V gene encodes CDR1 SGHKS and CDR2 YYEKEE (reference sequence). The CDR3 contains 15 residues. The CDR3 DNA follows: TGTGCCAGCAGCTTGAAGGGGGGGGGCTACAATGAGCAGTTCTTC. This sequence encodes CASSLKGGGYNEQFF.

This clonotype was counted many times. The CDR3 DNA is TGTGCCAGCAGCTTAAGTCTAACCCTTGGGGAGACCCAGTACTTC. Translated, it gives CASSLSLTLGETQYF. V is TRBV11-1 and J is TRBJ2-5; D is unclear. V dropped 2 bases and J dropped 5 bases, with 15 bases sitting between them. The CDR3 contains 15 residues. Per the germline V gene, CDR1 is SGHAT and CDR2 is FQDESV (reference sequence).